This TCR beta chain emerged from a study of T cells expressing NK-cell markers (dated by TCRdb to 2018 to 2021). Study-level background: Three sorted T-cell subsets (CD3+CD56+NKG2C+, CD3+CD56+NKG2C- and CD3+CD56-NKG2C+) from eight donors had their TCR beta-chain repertoires profiled. Of the eight sequenced donors, seven were found to be HCMV-seropositive and one was found to be HCMV-seronegative. All eight donors whose samples were sequenced were randomly selected healthy volunteers, three of them men and five women. The libraries were sequenced on Illumina HiSeq 2000/2500, MiSeq or NextSeq, producing 2 x 150 bp reads.

The run used an Illumina HiSeq 2000. 5'RACE template switching, by which a universal primer site and unique molecular identifiers were added, was used to make TCR beta cDNA libraries. cDNA synthesis was primed from the TCR beta constant segment and was followed by two successive PCR amplification steps. In the original analysis: Reads were demultiplexed and grouped by UMI with MIGEC, and clonotypes were assembled and quantified with MiTCR. To exclude erroneous sequences, any TCR cDNA sequence not supported by at least two reads was discarded. Downstream repertoire analysis used the tcR package, and clonotypes were matched across fractions by CDR3 nucleotide sequence plus V segment. Antigen specificity was annotated against VDJdb with VDJmatch, allowing one amino acid substitution in CDR3. TCRdb reprocessed the reads and assigns one entry to each CDR3 protein sequence, leaving out DNA. None of the V and J calls come from the authors' own analysis; TCRdb made them. The sample table includes about 260,000 distinct CDR3 sequences. In total, the top ten clones hold 4.2% of the sample.

There are 14 amino acids in the CDR3, from cysteine to phenylalanine inclusive. Only the protein is on record. According to the germline V gene (reference sequence), CDR1 reads SGHNT and CDR2 reads YYREEE. Points the paper makes about the study in general: Whether the expanded NKG2C-expressing T cell clones were specific for HCMV antigens was left unclear. Those dominant clonotypes were again the most abundant among CD3+CD56-NKG2C+ cells in a handful of donors, at about 25-65%. In several donors, the dominant CD3+CD56+NKG2C+ clonotypes ranked among the top 10 CD8+ clonotypes, making up about 1.0-7.0% of CD8+ T cells.

About this clonotype: Its target antigen remains unknown.

A commercial ELISA kit detecting HCMV-specific IgG in serum was used to determine HCMV serostatus. Peripheral blood mononuclear cells were isolated from blood by Ficoll density gradient centrifugation. The TCR originated in a woman aged 18 to 75 in good health. The chain couples TRBV5-4 to TRBJ2-5; TCRdb's D call of TRBD1 is untestable without DNA. Sequences were obtained from blood T cells: a sorted CD56 or NKG2C T cell subset, CD4+ or CD8+ T cells, or bulk PBMC T cells (not recorded which). The CDR3 region has the sequence CASSSTGGEGTQYF.